The 8 T cell receptor beta chains listed next were all sequenced from one sample in a study of T cell repertoires in cytomegalovirus infection. TCRdb re-analysed the reads in MiXCR, keeping a single row per CDR3 protein. The sample has around 340,000 distinct CDR3 sequences; about 28% are singletons. The antigens for these receptors are not known. The specimen comprised cultured PBMCs, sampled from culture after CMV antigen stimulation. The receptor source for this set is a human donor in good health (CMV status not recorded). Some clones in this sample may be carry-over from other donors' samples.

This clonotype was found a few times. The chain has TRBV19 and TRBJ2-4; the D gene is possibly TRBD2 (6 bases). The CDR3 totals 15 residues. Germline lookup yields CDR1 LNHDA and CDR2 SQIVND (reference sequence). Deletions cut 7 bases from V and 4 bases from J, with 17 bases between. This chain's CDR3 is CASKPAGTAKNIQYF. The CDR3, as DNA: TGTGCCAGTAAACCCGCTGGGACTGCGAAAAACATTCAGTACTTC.

This clonotype was counted a single time. The chain has TRBV4-1 and TRBJ2-1; maybe TRBD2 (5 bases). Trimming pared 4 bases from V and 9 bases from J, leaving 10 bases between. The CDR3 runs 12 residues. Germline-derived CDR1 and CDR2 are MGHRA and YSYEKL. CDR3 sequence reads: CASSPAEGEQFF. In DNA form, the CDR3 reads TGCGCCAGCAGCCCGGCAGAGGGTGAGCAGTTCTTC.

The genes are TRBV6-1 and TRBJ1-3; D is uncertain. The CDR3 consists of 15 residues. V was pared by 6 bases and J by 2 bases, with 14 bases between. Germline V CDR1 and CDR2: MNHNS, SASEGT. The CDR3: CASRITSTAGNTIYF. CDR3 bases: TGTGCCAGCAGGATAACCTCGACGGCTGGAAACACCATATATTTT.

This clonotype was seen ten or more times. This sequence joins TRBV7-2 and TRBJ2-1; a possible D gene is TRBD2 (6 bases). The CDR3 contains 14 residues. Per germline, CDR1 SGHTA and CDR2 FQGNSA. V was shortened by 2 bases and J by 8 bases, with 13 bases between the two germline ends. DNA for the CDR3: TGTGCCAGCAGCTTAATGGCGGGATCGGATGAGCAGTTCTTC. This gives the protein CASSLMAGSDEQFF.

The chain's CDR3 is CASSFHRTSGSITGELFF. The CDR3 bases are TGTGCCAGCAGCTTTCATCGGACTAGCGGGTCCATTACCGGGGAGCTGTTTTTT. The chain carries TRBV7-8 and TRBJ2-2; 11 bases are shared with TRBD2. The CDR3 sequence is 18 residues long. V lost 3 bases and J lost 5; bases outside the gene matches: 11. Germline CDR1 is SGHVS and CDR2 is FQNEAQ.

A note on this clonotype: The junction and the germline gene differ at one end; a read error may be behind it. This rearrangement joins TRBV4-1 to TRBJ1-4, with 7 bases lining up with TRBD1. The CDR3 is 15 amino acids. Germline loops: CDR1 MGHRA, CDR2 YSYEKL. As DNA, the CDR3 is TGTGCCAGCAGCAACCGACAGGGCCATGGTGAAAAACTGTTTTTT. It encodes CASSNRQGHGEKLFF.

Only a few counts were recorded for this clonotype. The chain is built from TRBV7-9 and TRBJ1-1; tentatively, D is TRBD1 (6 bases). Germline V gene data show CDR1 as SEHNR and CDR2 as FQNEAQ (reference sequence). V lost 1 base to trimming and J lost 4 bases, with 13 bases between them. The CDR3 extends over 15 amino acids. CDR3 sequence (DNA): TGTGCCAGCAGCTTAGGGGGGGGGCTGGGCACTGAAGCTTTCTTT. This sequence encodes CASSLGGGLGTEAFF.

The chain joins TRBV6-1 to TRBJ2-7; tentatively, D is TRBD2 (5 bases). The CDR3 sequence is 13 residues long. Trimming left V 8 bases short and J 3 bases short, with 14 bases between. Germline V gene sequence: CDR1 MNHNS, CDR2 SASEGT. In DNA form, the CDR3 reads TGTGCCAGCGGTCTTGGACTGTTCTACGAGCAGTACTTC. Translation gives CASGLGLFYEQYF.